This TCR beta chain was documented in a study of blood T cell repertoires in COVID-19. Overall study: Samples of COVID-19 (acute and convalescent) were obtained from the United States, Italy and Spain. The analysed material was cDNA or gDNA that came from T cells, B-cell-depleted T cells, or PBMCs.

This CDR3 region has 16 residues. Germline V gene lookup returns CDR1 SGHVS and CDR2 FQNEAQ. V was cut by 4 bases and J by 2 bases, with 14 bases left in between. Per the study methods: By means of reference gene primer amplification, nucleated cell counts were estimated. Only in-frame clones appear in the TCRdb table, and some are missing; sequencing was by immunoSEQ multiplex PCR. That table furnishes V, J and clone size, whereas the DNA furnished D and trimming. The sample shows approximately 280,000 clones, 80% to 90% of them seen only once. The chain employs TRBV7-8 and TRBJ2-2; D gene ambiguous. Sequenced: peripheral blood. This receptor was obtained from a woman aged 70-85 years with acute or convalescent COVID-19. CDR3 sequence (DNA): TGTGCCAGCAGCTCCTCGATCATCAGAAACACCGGGGAGCTGTTTTTT. It yields the protein CASSSSIIRNTGELFF.